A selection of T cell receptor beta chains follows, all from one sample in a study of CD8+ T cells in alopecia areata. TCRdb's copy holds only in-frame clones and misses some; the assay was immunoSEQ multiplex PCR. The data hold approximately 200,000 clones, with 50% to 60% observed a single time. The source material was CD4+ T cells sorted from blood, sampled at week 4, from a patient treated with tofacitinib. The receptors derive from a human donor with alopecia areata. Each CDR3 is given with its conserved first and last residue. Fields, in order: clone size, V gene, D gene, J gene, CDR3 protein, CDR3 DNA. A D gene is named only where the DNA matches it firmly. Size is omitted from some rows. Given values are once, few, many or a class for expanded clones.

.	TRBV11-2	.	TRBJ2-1	CASSDGLSYNEQFF	TGTGCCAGCAGCGACGGGCTCTCCTACAATGAGCAGTTCTTC
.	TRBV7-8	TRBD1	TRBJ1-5	CASAIRTGRPNQPQHF	TGTGCCAGCGCAATTCGGACAGGGAGGCCCAATCAGCCCCAGCATTTT
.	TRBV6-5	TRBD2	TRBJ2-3	CASSYIAGVTDTQYF	TGTGCCAGCAGTTACATAGCGGGAGTCACAGATACGCAGTATTTT
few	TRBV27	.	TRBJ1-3	CASRTGPSGNTIYF	TGTGCCAGCCGTACGGGGCCCTCAGGAAACACCATATATTTT
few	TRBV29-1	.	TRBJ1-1	CSVAGLGLGNTEAFF	TGCAGCGTGGCCGGACTGGGCCTCGGGAACACTGAAGCTTTCTTT
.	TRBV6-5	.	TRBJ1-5	CASKLRPTSNQPQHF	TGTGCCAGCAAGTTGAGGCCAACTAGCAATCAGCCCCAGCATTTT
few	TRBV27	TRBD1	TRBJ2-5	CASSFARGQGSETQYF	TGTGCCAGCAGTTTCGCTCGGGGACAGGGATCAGAGACCCAGTACTTC
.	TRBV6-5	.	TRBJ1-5	CASRLGVSQPQHF	TGTGCCAGCAGGCTAGGGGTCTCTCAGCCCCAGCATTTT
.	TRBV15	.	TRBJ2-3	CATSRDPGRDTQYF	TGTGCCACCAGCAGAGACCCCGGCCGGGATACGCAGTATTTT
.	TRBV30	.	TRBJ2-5	CAWDSSGTPWGETQYF	TGTGCCTGGGACTCTTCTGGGACACCCTGGGGGGAGACCCAGTACTTC
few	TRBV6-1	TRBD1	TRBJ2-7	CASIRTGTYEQYF	TGTGCCAGCATTAGGACAGGTACCTACGAGCAGTACTTC
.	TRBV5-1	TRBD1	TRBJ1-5	CASSLMGQTYQPQHF	TGCGCCAGCAGCCTTATGGGACAGACTTATCAGCCCCAGCATTTT
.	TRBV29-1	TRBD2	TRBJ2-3	CSVGRSTSDGTDTQYF	TGCAGCGTTGGAAGAAGCACTAGCGACGGCACAGATACGCAGTATTTT
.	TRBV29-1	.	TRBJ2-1	CSAQDLYNEQFF	TGCAGCGCACAGGATCTCTACAATGAGCAGTTCTTC
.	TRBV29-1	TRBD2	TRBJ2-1	CSVGASGIYNEQFF	TGCAGCGTTGGGGCTAGCGGAATCTACAATGAGCAGTTCTTC
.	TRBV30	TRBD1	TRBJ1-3	CAWRRTGNTGNTIYF	TGTGCCTGGAGACGGACAGGCAATACTGGAAACACCATATATTTT
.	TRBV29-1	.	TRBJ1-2	CSVDTVGGEDGYTF	TGCAGCGTTGATACGGTCGGGGGTGAGGATGGCTACACCTTC
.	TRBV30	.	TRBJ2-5	CAWTGFRETQYF	TGTGCCTGGACAGGGTTTCGAGAGACCCAGTACTTC
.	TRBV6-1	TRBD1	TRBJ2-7	CASSVGDRDYEQYF	TGTGCCAGCAGTGTTGGGGACAGGGACTACGAGCAGTACTTC
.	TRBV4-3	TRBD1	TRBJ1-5	CASSQDYRGAQPQHF	TGCGCCAGCAGCCAAGATTACAGGGGAGCTCAGCCCCAGCATTTT
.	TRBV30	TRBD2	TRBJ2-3	CAWTLAADTQYF	TGTGCCTGGACGCTAGCGGCAGATACGCAGTATTTT
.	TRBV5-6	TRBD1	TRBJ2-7	CASSLDRGLKDEQYF	TGTGCCAGCAGCTTGGACAGGGGCCTAAAGGACGAGCAGTACTTC
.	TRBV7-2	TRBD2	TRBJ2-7	CASSAPRGSGSFEQYF	TGTGCCAGCAGCGCACCCCGTGGTAGCGGGAGTTTTGAGCAGTACTTC
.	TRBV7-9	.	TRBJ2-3	CASGRGAGRPSTDTQYF	TGTGCCAGCGGACGGGGGGCCGGGAGGCCTAGCACAGATACGCAGTATTTT
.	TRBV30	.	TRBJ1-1	CAWNAWGTEAFF	TGTGCCTGGAACGCGTGGGGGACTGAAGCTTTCTTT
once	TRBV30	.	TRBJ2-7	CAWRPYSGWNEQYF	TGTGCCTGGAGACCTTATTCAGGGTGGAACGAGCAGTACTTC
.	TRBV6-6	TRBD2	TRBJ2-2	CASSGGVNTGELFF	TGTGCCAGCAGTGGGGGGGTGAACACCGGGGAGCTGTTTTTT
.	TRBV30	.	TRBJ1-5	CAWSPSGNQPQHF	TGTGCCTGGAGCCCAAGCGGAAATCAGCCCCAGCATTTT
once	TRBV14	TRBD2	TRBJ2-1	CASSPTSGTHNEQFF	TGTGCCAGCAGTCCGACTAGCGGGACCCACAATGAGCAGTTCTTC
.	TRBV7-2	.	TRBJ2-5	CASSPVGSKETQYF	TGTGCCAGCAGCCCGGTGGGTTCGAAAGAGACCCAGTACTTC
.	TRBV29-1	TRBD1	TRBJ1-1	CSVGQGRAEAFF	TGCAGCGTAGGACAGGGAAGGGCTGAAGCTTTCTTT
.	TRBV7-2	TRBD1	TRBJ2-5	CASSRRGTGGLETQYF	TGTGCCAGCAGCCGGCGGGGGACAGGGGGCTTGGAGACCCAGTACTTC
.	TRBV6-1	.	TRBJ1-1	CASSGRQVLEAFF	TGTGCCAGCAGCGGGCGGCAGGTTCTTGAAGCTTTCTTT
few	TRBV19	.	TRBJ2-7	CASSAETGYEQYF	TGTGCCAGTAGTGCGGAGACAGGCTACGAGCAGTACTTC
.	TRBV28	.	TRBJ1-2	CASTQGRIYGYTF	TGTGCCAGCACTCAAGGACGGATCTATGGCTACACCTTC
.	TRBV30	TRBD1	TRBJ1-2	CAWSVSRGPYPNYGYTF	TGTGCCTGGAGTGTATCTAGGGGGCCTTACCCTAACTATGGCTACACCTTC
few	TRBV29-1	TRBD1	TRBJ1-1	CSVESRGLGEAFF	TGCAGCGTTGAATCCAGGGGGCTCGGTGAAGCTTTCTTT
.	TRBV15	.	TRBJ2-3	CATSAGDTQYF	TGTGCCACCAGCGCGGGAGATACGCAGTATTTT
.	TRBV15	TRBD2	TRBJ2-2	CATSRPRLAGEPGELFF	TGTGCCACCAGCAGACCCCGCCTAGCGGGAGAACCCGGGGAGCTGTTTTTT
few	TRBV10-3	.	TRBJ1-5	CAISDSTDQPQHF	TGTGCCATCAGCGACAGTACAGATCAGCCCCAGCATTTT
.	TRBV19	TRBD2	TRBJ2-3	CASSRLAEFTDTQYF	TGTGCCAGTAGTAGACTAGCGGAATTCACAGATACGCAGTATTTT
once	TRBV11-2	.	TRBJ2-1	CASSGSSYNEQFF	TGTGCCAGCAGCGGGAGCTCCTACAATGAGCAGTTCTTC
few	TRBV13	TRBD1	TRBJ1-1	CASSLERQGRDTEAFF	TGTGCCAGCAGCTTGGAAAGACAGGGAAGGGACACTGAAGCTTTCTTT
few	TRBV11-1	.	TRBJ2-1	CASSSRGRGPYNEQFF	TGTGCCAGCAGCTCAAGAGGGCGGGGACCATACAATGAGCAGTTCTTC
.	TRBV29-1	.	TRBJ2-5	CSVGVGGSTQYF	TGCAGCGTTGGGGTGGGGGGTTCGACCCAGTACTTC
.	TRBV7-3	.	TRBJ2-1	CASSSGNGGEQFF	TGTGCCAGCAGCTCAGGGAACGGGGGTGAGCAGTTCTTC
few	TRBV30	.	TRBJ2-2	CATTRAGELFF	TGTGCCACAACCCGGGCCGGGGAGCTGTTTTTT
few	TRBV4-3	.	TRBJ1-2	CASSHRWGAGYGYTF	TGCGCCAGCAGCCATCGCTGGGGGGCAGGCTATGGCTACACCTTC
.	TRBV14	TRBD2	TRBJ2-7	CASSQRNPGTSGFYEQYF	TGTGCCAGCAGCCAAAGGAACCCCGGGACTAGCGGATTCTACGAGCAGTACTTC
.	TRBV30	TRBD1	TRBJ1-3	CAWSPNRGSGNTIYF	TGTGCCTGGAGCCCGAACAGGGGTTCTGGAAACACCATATATTTT
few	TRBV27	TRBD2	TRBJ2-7	CASSPGERETNEQYF	TGTGCCAGCAGCCCGGGGGAGCGGGAGACAAACGAGCAGTACTTC
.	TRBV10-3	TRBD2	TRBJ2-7	CAISDATSGSYEQYF	TGTGCCATCAGTGACGCGACTAGCGGGAGCTACGAGCAGTACTTC
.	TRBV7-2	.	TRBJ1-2	CASSRSPLEDYGYTF	TGTGCCAGCAGCCGGAGCCCACTGGAAGACTATGGCTACACCTTC
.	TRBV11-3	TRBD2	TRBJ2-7	CASSLRASGNPEQYF	TGTGCCAGCAGCTTACGAGCTAGCGGGAACCCCGAGCAGTACTTC
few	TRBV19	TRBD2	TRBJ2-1	CASSISSGQRYNEQFF	TGTGCCAGTAGTATCTCTAGCGGGCAGCGTTACAATGAGCAGTTCTTC